The clone carrying this T cell receptor (beta chain) was found a few times. Germline V gene sequence: CDR1 LNHDA, CDR2 SQIVND (reference sequence). There are 13 residues in the CDR3. Both 60 Vbeta primers and 13 Jbeta primers went into the PCR. Measured with immunoSEQ multiplex PCR; TCRdb has only the in-frame clones, and not every one. The sample carries 100,000 to 120,000 clones, less than 85% recorded once. This sample was taken from a study of cytomegalovirus exposure and HLA in healthy donors. The rearrangement uses TRBV19 and TRBJ2-2, with D possibly matching TRBD2 (5 bases). The receptor was derived from a young man in good health and CMV-seropositive. The specimen was PBMCs. The CDR3 DNA is TGTGGGAGTTGTGACTATAACACCGGGGAGCTGTTTTTT. This sequence encodes CGSCDYNTGELFF. The complete variable domain, with remaining parts taken from reference TRBV19 and TRBJ2-2, reads DGGITQSPKYLFRKEGQNVTLSCEQNLNHDAMYWYRQDPGQGLRLIYYSQIVNDFQKGDIAEGYSVSREKKESFPLTVTSAQKNPTAFYLCGSCDYNTGELFFGEGSRLTVL.